This T cell receptor (beta chain) was obtained from a study of blood T cell repertoires in COVID-19. Germline loops: CDR1 SGHRS, CDR2 YFSETQ. This CDR3 spans 17 amino acids. Trimming removed 4 bases from V and 5 bases from J; junction bases left unmatched: 8. Sequencing was performed with immunoSEQ multiplex PCR; in TCRdb, only in-frame clones are kept and a portion is missing. The sample lists more than 300,000 clones; 91% were seen once. The chain combines TRBV5-1 with TRBJ2-5, with TRBD2 matching 16 bases. This sequence originates from a woman aged 40 to 49 who had been exposed to COVID-19. The specimen sequenced was PBMCs or T cells enriched from blood (not recorded which). CDR3 sequence: CASSPGLAGGGLETQYF. The DNA of the CDR3 is TGCGCCAGCAGCCCGGGACTAGCGGGAGGGGGACTGGAGACCCAGTACTTC.